This T cell receptor beta chain stems from a study of T cell repertoires in cytomegalovirus infection. Overall study: Recently identified HLA-C-restricted CMV epitopes were among the peptides used. Indications came from public TCR beta signatures; they pointed to CMV infection and to a matching HLA type.

The CDR3 spans 16 residues. V was cut by 3 bases and J by 6 bases, with 17 bases left in between. CDR1 is SGHNT, CDR2 YENEEA, per germline. This clonotype was seen a handful of times. Its antigen is currently unknown. In TCRdb, the reads were re-called with MiXCR into one record per CDR3 protein. The table lists about 480,000 distinct CDR3 sequences, roughly a third of them singletons, with roughly 17% in the top ten. Study-wide points: HLA-C-restricted TCR beta clonotypes specific for CMV led the ex vivo response.

This material consisted of cultured PBMCs, taken from culture after CMV antigen stimulation. This clonotype was sampled from a human donor in good health (CMV status not recorded). Some clones in this sample may be carry-over from other donors' samples. The V gene is TRBV11-3, the J gene TRBJ2-2; either TRBD1 or TRBD2 may fit D (5 bases each). The CDR3 DNA reads as TGTGCCAGCAGCTTTTCAGGGAGACTTAGTGCCGGGGAGCTGTTTTTT. Its translation: CASSFSGRLSAGELFF.